These T cell receptor beta chains were read from a single sample in a study of cytomegalovirus exposure and HLA in healthy donors. Measured with immunoSEQ multiplex PCR; TCRdb has only the in-frame clones, and not every one. The sample contains under 250,000 clones, over 75% of which appear only once. Sequenced sample: PBMCs. The receptors here all came from a woman aged 25 to 39 in good health and CMV-seronegative. The CDR3 runs from the conserved cysteine through the conserved F or W. A D gene is named only where the DNA matches it firmly. Only part of the rows carry a size: once, few, many, or a class if the clone is expanded.

D gene	V gene	J gene	clone size	CDR3 DNA	CDR3 protein
-	TRBV5-1	TRBJ1-6	-	TGCGCCAGCAGCTTGGGGGGCACGCATTCACCCCTCCACTTT	CASSLGGTHSPLHF
-	TRBV4-1	TRBJ2-7	once	TGCGCCAGCAGCCAAGAAAGGGGATTCGGACGCGAGCAGTACTTC	CASSQERGFGREQYF
TRBD1	TRBV27	TRBJ2-3	-	TGTGCCAGCAGACCTCATTACAGGGGGCCAATGTATTTT	CASRPHYRGPMYF
TRBD2	TRBV5-1	TRBJ2-5	-	TGCGCCAGCAGTAGCGGGATACAAGAGACCCAGTACTTC	CASSSGIQETQYF
TRBD1	TRBV4-1	TRBJ2-5	-	TGCGCCAGCAGCCATCGGACAGGGTTGGCGGGAGAGACCCAGTACTTC	CASSHRTGLAGETQYF
-	TRBV5-1	TRBJ2-7	-	TGCGCCAGCAGACCAGGGTGGGGCTCCTACGAGCAGTACTTC	CASRPGWGSYEQYF
TRBD1	TRBV19	TRBJ2-1	few	TGTGCCAGTAGTACTACCGGGACAGGGCCATTCTTC	CASSTTGTGPFF
-	TRBV29-1	TRBJ2-2	-	TGCAGCGTTGGGGGCCTCCCGGCGGACACCGGGGAGCTGTTTTTT	CSVGGLPADTGELFF
-	TRBV20-1	TRBJ2-5	-	TGCAGTGCTAGAGTAGTCGAGACCCAGTACTTC	CSARVVETQYF
-	TRBV19	TRBJ2-7	-	TGTGCCAGTAGTCCCGACGGGGGGCGCGAAAACTACGAGCAGTACTTC	CASSPDGGRENYEQYF
-	TRBV4-2	TRBJ1-2	once	TGTGCCAGCAGCCGGGGGGGGGACGCGCTCCTTGGCTACACCTTC	CASSRGGDALLGYTF
-	TRBV13	TRBJ1-1	-	TGTGCCAGCAGAATACAGGGAACTGAAGCTTTCTTT	CASRIQGTEAFF
-	TRBV28	TRBJ1-5	-	TGTGCCAGCAGTTTAGTAAGAGAGATTAATCAGCCCCAGCATTTT	CASSLVREINQPQHF
TRBD1	TRBV5-6	TRBJ1-4	-	TGTGCCAGCAGCCGGCCAACAGGGGAGAATGAAAAACTGTTTTTT	CASSRPTGENEKLFF
-	TRBV27	TRBJ2-3	-	TGTGCCAGCAGTCCCGGAGCAGGGGATTTCACAGATACGCAGTATTTT	CASSPGAGDFTDTQYF
-	TRBV19	TRBJ1-4	few	TGTGCCAGTAGACAGGTTGATCGAGAAAAACTGTTTTTT	CASRQVDREKLFF
TRBD1	TRBV27	TRBJ1-1	-	TGTGCCAGTCGCCTGTGGGCAGGGGGCCGGTACACTGAAGCTTTCTTT	CASRLWAGGRYTEAFF
TRBD1	TRBV27	TRBJ1-4	-	TGTGCCAGCAGTAGGACAGGAGGCGATGAAAAACTGTTTTTT	CASSRTGGDEKLFF
TRBD1	TRBV28	TRBJ1-3	-	TGTGCCAGCAGTTTTCATGGGACAGGGATAGGAAACACCATATATTTT	CASSFHGTGIGNTIYF
TRBD1	TRBV5-1	TRBJ1-1	few	TGCGCCAGCAGCTTGGGGGGACAGGGTCGAATGAACACTGAAGCTTTCTTT	CASSLGGQGRMNTEAFF
TRBD1	TRBV5-1	TRBJ2-7	-	TGCGCCAGCAGCTCCGTTGGGACAGGGGGATCCTACGAGCAGTACTTC	CASSSVGTGGSYEQYF
TRBD1	TRBV25-1	TRBJ2-1	-	TGTGCCAGCACCAAGGGTTCAGGGGGCGCATGGAATGAGCAGTTCTTC	CASTKGSGGAWNEQFF
-	TRBV9	TRBJ2-5	once	TGTGCCAGCAGCCCTACAGGGTTGGGAGAGACCCAGTACTTC	CASSPTGLGETQYF
-	TRBV5-4	TRBJ2-7	-	TGTGCCAGCAGCTCGAGTTGGAGCGTCTACGAGCAGTACTTC	CASSSSWSVYEQYF